A selection of T cell receptor beta chains follows, all from one sample in a study of T-cell memory formation after mild COVID-19. TCRdb reprocessed the 5' RACE reads with MiXCR, giving one entry per CDR3 protein. In the table there are approximately 250,000 distinct CDR3 sequences, about a sixth of which are singletons. Material for sequencing was PBMCs or a T cell subset sorted from them (not recorded which). Every receptor here comes from a man between 18 and 35 years old who had mild COVID-19 (a few samples of this study predate the infection). Cell type and time point are not known. Both conserved end residues are part of each CDR3. D genes are given only for firm matches. Expanded clones get a size class; other rows say once, few or many, or leave the size out.

clone size	V gene	J gene	D gene	CDR3 DNA	CDR3 protein
.	TRBV18	TRBJ1-2	TRBD1	TGTGCCAGCTCACCAGGGACAGAGAACTATGGCTACACCTTC	CASSPGTENYGYTF
few	TRBV4-1	TRBJ2-1	TRBD2	TGCGCCAGCAGCCCTGGGACTAGCGGGCGCAATGAGCAGTTCTTC	CASSPGTSGRNEQFF
few	TRBV24-1	TRBJ2-1	TRBD2	TGTGCCACCAGTGATCGTAGCGGGGGGCCCAACAATGAGCAGTTCTTC	CATSDRSGGPNNEQFF
.	TRBV2	TRBJ2-3	TRBD2	TGTGCCAGGGCTAGCGGGGGGGCCGTAGGTACGCAGTATTTT	CARASGGAVGTQYF
once	TRBV6-5	TRBJ1-5	.	TGTGCCAGCAGTTACTCGCGGAATCAGCCCCAGCATTTT	CASSYSRNQPQHF
few	TRBV4-2	TRBJ1-1	.	TGTGCCAGCAGCCAAGATACGGCGAGGAGGAACACTGAAGCTTTCTTT	CASSQDTARRNTEAFF
.	TRBV7-9	TRBJ2-3	.	TGTGCCAGCGATGCAGATACGCAGTATTTT	CASDADTQYF
.	TRBV3-1	TRBJ1-2	.	TGTGCCAGCAGCCAAGGCTGGGAAGCTGGCTACACCTTC	CASSQGWEAGYTF
many	TRBV5-1	TRBJ2-5	TRBD2	TGCGCCAGCAGCTCCGCCGGGACTAGCGTTCAAGAGACCCAGTACTTC	CASSSAGTSVQETQYF
few	TRBV7-2	TRBJ1-5	TRBD1	TGTGCCAGCAGCTCCGGGACAGGCCACCTTGGGCCCCAGCATTTT	CASSSGTGHLGPQHF
few	TRBV5-1	TRBJ2-2	.	TGCGCCAGCAGCTTCGAACAGGGAACCGGGGAGCTGTTTTTT	CASSFEQGTGELFF
once	TRBV6-2/TRBV6-3	TRBJ2-3	TRBD1	TGTGCCACGAGAGGGGGCGCGACAGATACGCAGTATTTT	CATRGGATDTQYF
.	TRBV7-2	TRBJ1-1	TRBD1	TGTGCCAGCAGCTTACGGGACAGGGGTCGGTTAGGGTGGGGCACTGAAGCTTTCTTT	CASSLRDRGRLGWGTEAFF
few	TRBV9	TRBJ2-7	TRBD1	TGTGCCAGCAGCGTGACAGGGGGACCCTACGAGCAGTACTTC	CASSVTGGPYEQYF
.	TRBV12-3/TRBV12-4	TRBJ1-5	.	TGTGCCAGCAGTTTAAAGTTCTCGTCGCAGCCCCAGCATTTT	CASSLKFSSQPQHF
.	TRBV7-3	TRBJ2-6	.	TGTGCCAGCAAGGACACGGATGGCGGGGCCAACGTCCTGACTTTC	CASKDTDGGANVLTF
.	TRBV5-1	TRBJ2-7	TRBD1	TGCGCCAGCAGCTCACCGGGACAGGGTCGCCTACCCCCCTACGAGCAGTACTTC	CASSSPGQGRLPPYEQYF
many	TRBV5-1	TRBJ2-1	.	TGCGCCAGCAGCTGGGACCTCGAGCAGTTCTTC	CASSWDLEQFF
few	TRBV10-3	TRBJ1-2	.	TGTGCCACCTGGGGGTTGAATGGCTACACCTTC	CATWGLNGYTF
many	TRBV6-7	TRBJ2-1	TRBD1	TGTGCCAGCAGTCCCGGGACAGGGGGCAATGAGCAGTTCTTC	CASSPGTGGNEQFF
.	TRBV29-1	TRBJ2-1	.	TGCAGCGTCGCCGGGTGGCGTGAGCAGTTCTTC	CSVAGWREQFF
.	TRBV6-5	TRBJ1-4	.	TGTGCCAGCAGTTCGGGACACCTTAATGAAAAACTGTTTTTT	CASSSGHLNEKLFF
few	TRBV29-1	TRBJ1-6	.	TGCAGCGTTAACGACGGAGGAAATTCACCCCTCCACTTT	CSVNDGGNSPLHF
few	TRBV6-2/TRBV6-3	TRBJ2-7	TRBD1	TGTGCCAGCAGTTACCAGACAGGGGGTGTCGGCGAGCAGTACTTC	CASSYQTGGVGEQYF
.	TRBV6-6	TRBJ2-2	.	TGTGCCAGCTCTGCGGGGCTTACCGCGAACACCGGGGAGCTGTTTTTT	CASSAGLTANTGELFF
.	TRBV2	TRBJ2-7	.	TGTGCCAGCCGGAGCCCTGTGGGCGAGCAGTACTTC	CASRSPVGEQYF
few	TRBV18	TRBJ2-2	.	TGTGCCAGCTCACCAAGGGGGGCGGCAATCACCGGGGAGCTGTTTTTT	CASSPRGAAITGELFF
.	TRBV29-1	TRBJ1-2	.	TGCAGCGCCTGGACAGTGGGCGACTATGGCTACACCTTC	CSAWTVGDYGYTF
few	TRBV27	TRBJ2-7	TRBD2	TGTGCCAGCACCCAATACTCCTCGGGGGGGTACGAGCAGTACTTC	CASTQYSSGGYEQYF
.	TRBV6-5	TRBJ2-3	TRBD1	TGTGCCAGCAGTTCTGGACAGGGGGTAGGAGCAGATACGCAGTATTTT	CASSSGQGVGADTQYF
many	TRBV7-2	TRBJ2-3	.	TGTGCCAGCAGGGCTGGGGATACGCAGTATTTT	CASRAGDTQYF
.	TRBV20-1	TRBJ2-3	TRBD2	TGCAGTGCTAGTAGGACTAGCGGATCAGATACGCAGTATTTT	CSASRTSGSDTQYF